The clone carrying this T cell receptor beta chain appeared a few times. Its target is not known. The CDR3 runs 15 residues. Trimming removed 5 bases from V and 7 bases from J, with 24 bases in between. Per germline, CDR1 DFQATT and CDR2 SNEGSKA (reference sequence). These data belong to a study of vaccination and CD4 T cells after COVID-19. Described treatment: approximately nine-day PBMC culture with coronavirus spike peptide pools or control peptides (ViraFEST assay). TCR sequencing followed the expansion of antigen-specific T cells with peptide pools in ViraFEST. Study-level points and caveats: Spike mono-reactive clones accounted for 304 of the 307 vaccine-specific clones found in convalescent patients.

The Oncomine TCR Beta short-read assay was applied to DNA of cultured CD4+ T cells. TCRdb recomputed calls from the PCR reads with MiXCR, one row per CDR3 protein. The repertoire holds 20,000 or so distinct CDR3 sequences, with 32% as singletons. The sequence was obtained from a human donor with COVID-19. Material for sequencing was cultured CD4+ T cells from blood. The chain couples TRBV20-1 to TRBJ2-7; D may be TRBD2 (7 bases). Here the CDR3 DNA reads TGCAGTGCTCCTTTCGGCGGGGGCCCCAGGAGGGAGCAGTACTTC. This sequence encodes CSAPFGGGPRREQYF.